This TCR beta chain was observed in a study of cytomegalovirus exposure and HLA in healthy donors. On the study more broadly: Unique TCRs numbering roughly 85 million, obtained from HLA-typed donors, made up an early data release.

Overall study findings and caveats: CMV serostatus was the only immune exposure information that was available. A missense variant in DCLRE1C was later tied to TCR beta V- and J-gene trimming. A few V segments could not be told apart, such as TRBV6-2 and TRBV6-3, and were left out.

Turning to this clone: The antigen is unknown. The sample contains more than one DNA sequence encoding this CDR3.

Per the germline V gene, CDR1 is LNHDA and CDR2 is SQIVND (reference sequence). The ends were cut back, 3 bases at V and 3 bases at J, with 8 bases in the middle. This CDR3 contains 13 residues. The PCR made use of 60 Vbeta and 13 Jbeta primers. Using immunoSEQ multiplex PCR, the repertoire was profiled, and TCRdb retains in-frame clones only, with some absent. The sample includes 150,000 or so clones, 77% seen only once; the top ten take 1.5% to 2%. The sequenced sample was PBMCs. The rearrangement uses TRBV19 and TRBJ1-1; a possible D gene is TRBD1 (5 bases). The TCR originated in a woman in her twenties or thirties in good health and CMV-seronegative. CDR3 nucleotides: TGTGCCAGTAGTATCGGGGGATACACTGAAGCTTTCTTT. It codes for CASSIGGYTEAFF.